The 26 T cell receptor beta chains given below trace back to one sample, sequenced in a study of spatial heterogeneity in lung cancer. General observations from the study: Mutation counts in tumors were tracked by counts of expanded intratumoral alpha and beta TCRs.

Time point: sample taken at primary tumor resection. Antigens for these TCRs are unknown. One entry per CDR3 protein, called by TCRdb with MiXCR from the 5' RACE reads. The profile shows some 7,800 distinct CDR3 sequences, roughly 5% of them singletons. Sample: lung tumor tissue, taken at surgery. The receptor set was obtained from a male donor with early-stage non-small cell lung cancer.

This clonotype was counted at least ten times. In nucleotides, the CDR3 is TGTGCCAGCAGCTTAACTAGCGGGGGCCCCGGGGAGCTGTTTTTT. Encoded protein: CASSLTSGGPGELFF. The chain links TRBV7-8 to TRBJ2-2, with 11 bases lining up with TRBD2. CDR1 is SGHVS, CDR2 FQNEAQ, per germline. V dropped 2 bases and J dropped 6; count of bases not matched to a gene: 2. This CDR3 is 15 amino acids long.

Sample share makes this clonotype medium-sized. This chain uses TRBV29-1 with TRBJ1-3; D unresolved. The germline gives CDR1 SQVTM, CDR2 ANQGSEA. The CDR3 is 9 residues long. V was cut by 7 bases and J by 7 bases, with 5 bases left in between. CDR3: CSGRNTIYF. CDR3 in DNA: TGCAGCGGTCGGAACACCATATATTTT. The full variable domain, rest sourced from reference TRBV29-1 and TRBJ1-3, is SAVISQKPSRDICQRGTSLTIQCQVDSQVTMMFWYRQQPGQSLTLIATANQGSEATYESGFVIDKFPISRPNLTFSTLTVSNMSPEDSSIYLCSGRNTIYFGEGSWLTVV.

This clonotype came up many times. The genes are TRBV7-2 and TRBJ2-7; TRBD2 agrees at 8 bases. Germline V gene lookup returns CDR1 SGHTA and CDR2 FQGNSA. The V and J ends lost 4 bases and 3 bases, in that order; junction bases with no gene match: 14. There are 17 residues in the CDR3. CDR3 in DNA: TGTGCCAGCAGCTCCCGGGCAAGCGGGGGACAATTCTACGAGCAGTACTTC. Protein product: CASSSRASGGQFYEQYF.

This clonotype was counted many times. This chain uses TRBV2 with TRBJ1-1; no firm D call. The CDR3 spans 11 residues. Germline CDR1 and CDR2: SNHLY and FYNNEI. Trimming stripped 8 bases from V and 7 bases from J, with 11 bases between. The CDR3 nucleotides read TGTGCCAGCGTCAAGACGGGTGAAGCTTTCTTT. As protein: CASVKTGEAFF.

This clonotype showed up just a few times. J is TRBJ2-5 and V is TRBV12-3 or TRBV12-4; 11 bases are a match to TRBD2. With 0 bases clipped from V and 9 bases from J, the junction kept 6 bases outside the gene matches. The CDR3 covers 15 residues. CDR3 protein: CASSLAQLAGVSQYF. The CDR3 DNA reads as TGTGCCAGCAGTTTAGCGCAACTAGCGGGAGTGTCCCAGTACTTC.

This clonotype appeared many times. The chain carries TRBV5-1 and TRBJ1-1; possibly TRBD1 for D (5 bases). V gave up 2 bases and J gave up 0 bases, with 11 bases separating them. The V gene's germline CDR1 is SGHRS and CDR2 YFSETQ. This CDR3 spans 15 amino acids. The CDR3 region has the DNA TGCGCCAGCAGCTTCCTGGGACTTATGAACACTGAAGCTTTCTTT. This translates into CASSFLGLMNTEAFF.

This clonotype was picked up many times. This chain joins TRBV6-5 and TRBJ2-5; 7 bases fit TRBD2. J was trimmed by 4 bases and V by 0 bases; bases with no gene match: 5. There are 15 residues in the CDR3. The germline CDR1 and CDR2 sequences are MNHEY and SVGAGI. CDR3 loop: CASSYSTSGGETQYF. The CDR3 nucleotides are TGTGCCAGCAGTTACTCCACCTCGGGGGGAGAGACCCAGTACTTC.

This clonotype was seen more than once but under ten times. The gene calls are TRBV10-2 and TRBJ2-1; tentative D call: TRBD2 (6 bases). The V gene lost 6 bases and the J gene lost 9 bases, with 15 bases spanning the gap. Per the germline V gene, CDR1 is WSHSY and CDR2 is SAAADI. The CDR3 contains 13 residues. CDR3 nucleotide sequence: TGCGCCAGCAGCCAGCGGGCCCGAGGTGAGCAGTTCTTC. This sequence encodes CASSQRARGEQFF.

J is TRBJ2-5 and V is TRBV11-2, with 7 bases that match TRBD1. The germline V gene encodes CDR1 SGHAT and CDR2 FQNNGV. CDR3 length: 13 residues. With 5 bases clipped from V and 5 bases from J, the junction kept 5 bases outside the gene matches. CDR3: CASSPDRFETQYF. For the CDR3, the DNA is TGTGCCAGCAGCCCGGACAGGTTTGAGACCCAGTACTTC.

This clonotype showed up many times. The chain employs TRBV27 and TRBJ2-6; D is perhaps TRBD1 (5 bases). V was pared by 5 bases and J by 2 bases, with 13 bases between. Germline V gene data show CDR1 as MNHEY and CDR2 as SMNVEV (reference sequence). There are 16 residues in the CDR3. The CDR3 sequence is CASSLAGYAGANVLTF. CDR3 nucleotides: TGTGCCAGCAGTCTGGCAGGGTACGCTGGGGCCAACGTCCTGACTTTC.

This clonotype is judged medium-sized. The chain is built from TRBV12-3 or TRBV12-4 and TRBJ2-1, with 15 bases aligning to TRBD2. J gave up 0 bases and V 6 bases, and 9 bases lay outside the gene matches. The CDR3 extends over 19 amino acids. CDR3 protein: CASSRGLAGGPSSYNEQFF. The CDR3 coding sequence is TGTGCCAGCAGCCGAGGACTAGCGGGGGGGCCAAGCTCCTACAATGAGCAGTTCTTC.

This clonotype ranks as hyperexpanded (1% or more). This chain connects TRBV27 to TRBJ2-7; D perhaps matches TRBD1 (5 bases). The V gene lost 3 bases and the J gene lost 0 bases, with 12 bases spanning the gap. This CDR3 has 15 residues. Germline V lookup: CDR1 MNHEY, CDR2 SMNVEV (reference sequence). CDR3 residues: CASSLSIQASYEQYF. The CDR3 DNA sequence: TGTGCCAGCAGTTTGTCCATACAGGCCTCCTACGAGCAGTACTTC.

This chain connects TRBV28 to TRBJ2-5; tentatively, D is TRBD1 or TRBD2 (5 bases each). Germline V gene sequence: CDR1 MDHEN, CDR2 SYDVKM. The CDR3 sequence is 13 residues long. V was pared by 3 bases and J by 9 bases, with 14 bases between. The CDR3 protein is CASSLWDPGAQYF. The DNA of the CDR3 is TGTGCCAGCAGTTTGTGGGACCCCGGGGCCCAGTACTTC.

The chain recombines TRBV10-3 with TRBJ1-1; 8 positions match TRBD1. The V and J ends lost 7 bases and 4 bases, in that order; junction bases with no gene match: 11. This CDR3 has 15 amino acids. CDR1 ENHRY and CDR2 SYGVKD come from the germline V gene. The CDR3: CAIKGKDREGTEAFF. Here the CDR3 DNA reads TGTGCCATCAAGGGGAAGGACAGGGAGGGCACTGAAGCTTTCTTT.

This clonotype was picked up many times. V is TRBV5-1 and J is TRBJ1-5, with no clear D. The germline gives CDR1 SGHRS, CDR2 YFSETQ. This CDR3 comprises 14 residues. The germline V and J ends were trimmed by 7 bases and 2 bases, with 13 bases remaining between them. The CDR3 loop is CASALRGGNQPQHF. CDR3 in DNA: TGCGCCAGCGCCTTGCGGGGAGGCAATCAGCCCCAGCATTTT.

This clonotype was seen a few times. CDR3 region: CASSDSGRGFDTGELFF. As DNA, the CDR3 is TGTGCCAGCAGTGACTCCGGCAGGGGTTTCGACACCGGGGAGCTGTTTTTT. The J gene is TRBJ2-2, the V gene TRBV6-1, with D perhaps matching TRBD1 (6 bases). The CDR3 loop spans 17 amino acids. The ends were cut back, 3 bases at V and 3 bases at J, with 17 bases in the middle. Germline V gives CDR1 MNHNS, CDR2 SASEGT.

The chain recombines TRBV11-2 with TRBJ1-2; the match to TRBD1 covers 8 bases. The germline V gene has CDR1 SGHAT and CDR2 FQNNGV. The CDR3 length is 14 residues. The V gene end was trimmed by 5 bases and the J gene end by 3 bases; junction bases not matched to a gene: 5. The CDR3 reads CASSHGQGDYGYTF. The CDR3 nucleotides are TGTGCCAGCAGCCATGGACAGGGAGACTATGGCTACACCTTC.

This clonotype occurred a few times. V and J are TRBV25-1 and TRBJ1-1; D call uncertain. V was shortened by 2 bases and J by 4 bases, with 14 bases between the two germline ends. CDR1 MGHDK and CDR2 SYGVNS come from the germline V gene. There are 15 residues in the CDR3. The CDR3 sequence is CASSEGLGWVTEAFF. CDR3 bases: TGTGCCAGCAGTGAAGGGTTAGGGTGGGTCACTGAAGCTTTCTTT.

In its sample, this clonotype was seen many times. The V gene is TRBV5-1, the J gene TRBJ1-5; 9 nucleotides align to TRBD1. CDR1 is SGHRS and CDR2 is YFSETQ in the germline V gene. V gave up 4 bases and J gave up 1 base; unmatched junction bases: 3. CDR3 length: 15 amino acids. The CDR3 DNA reads TGCGCCAGCAGCGCAGGGACAGGGAGCAATCAGCCCCAGCATTTT. Protein product: CASSAGTGSNQPQHF. The entire variable domain, with the rest obtained from reference TRBV5-1 and TRBJ1-5, is as follows: KAGVTQTPRYLIKTRGQQVTLSCSPISGHRSVSWYQQTPGQGLQFLFEYFSETQRNKGNFPGRFSGRQFSNSRSEMNVSTLELGDSALYLCASSAGTGSNQPQHFGDGTRLSIL.

This clonotype appeared many times. The CDR3 DNA is TGCAGTGCTTCCCCCTCGTCCTACGAGCAGTACTTC. This encodes CSASPSSYEQYF. The rearrangement links TRBV20-1 to TRBJ2-7; D not certain. V was trimmed by 5 bases and J by 1 base, leaving 9 bases between them. Per germline, CDR1 DFQATT and CDR2 SNEGSKA (reference sequence). This CDR3 spans 12 amino acids.

This clonotype was counted many times. This chain connects TRBV12-3 or TRBV12-4 to TRBJ1-6; 8 bases are a match to TRBD1. Germline trimming cut 3 bases from V and 10 bases from J; bases unmatched to any gene: 11. CDR3 length: 16 residues. The CDR3: CASSLYLGQGVSPLHF. The CDR3 DNA is TGTGCCAGCAGTTTGTATTTAGGACAGGGTGTCTCACCCCTCCACTTT.

By share, this clonotype ranks as medium-sized. The chain recombines TRBV20-1 with TRBJ1-2; 8 nucleotides agree with TRBD1. The CDR3 spans 15 residues. V was pared by 6 bases and J by 8 bases, with 17 bases of the junction left unmatched. The V gene's germline CDR1 is DFQATT and CDR2 SNEGSKA (reference sequence). DNA of the CDR3: TGCAGTGCATCGACAGGGGATTCCGCCTATGGGGGCTACACCTTC. Protein product: CSASTGDSAYGGYTF.

The sample holds many counts of this clonotype. The gene calls are TRBV3-1 and TRBJ2-1, with D hard to call. Germline-derived CDR1 and CDR2 are LGHDT and YNNKEL (reference sequence). This CDR3 region has 15 residues. Trimming pared 0 bases from V and 0 bases from J, leaving 6 bases between. In DNA, the CDR3 is TGTGCCAGCAGCCAAGAGCAGAGCTCCTACAATGAGCAGTTCTTC. Translated, it gives CASSQEQSSYNEQFF.

The rearrangement links TRBV20-1 to TRBJ2-4; 8 bases agree with TRBD2. Germline assignment: CDR1 DFQATT and CDR2 SNEGSKA (reference sequence). The CDR3 totals 15 residues. With 1 base clipped from V and 3 bases from J, the junction kept 5 bases outside the gene matches. DNA for the CDR3: TGCAGTGCTAGAGTCCGGGGGGGAGACAAAAACATTCAGTACTTC. As protein: CSARVRGGDKNIQYF.

By share, this clonotype ranks as medium-sized (0.01 to 0.1%). The chain has TRBV7-2 and TRBJ2-1, with 11 bases that match TRBD2. The ends lost 5 bases at V and 4 bases at J; junction bases unmatched: 10. CDR3 length equals 17 residues. The germline gives CDR1 SGHTA, CDR2 FQGNSA. The CDR3 reads CASSGPTSGVLYNEQFF. As DNA, the CDR3 is TGTGCCAGCAGCGGGCCGACTAGCGGGGTCCTTTACAATGAGCAGTTCTTC.

The rearrangement links TRBV4-1 to TRBJ1-3; D is uncertain. The CDR3 has 14 amino acids. V dropped 0 bases and J dropped 3 bases, with 6 bases sitting between them. Per the germline V gene, CDR1 is MGHRA and CDR2 is YSYEKL. This chain's CDR3 is CASSQELGGNTIYF. The CDR3 nucleotides are TGCGCCAGCAGCCAAGAGCTTGGTGGAAACACCATATATTTT.